The T cell receptor beta chain described here comes from a study of T cell responses to AZD1222 COVID-19 vaccine. The CDR3 length is 14 residues. V was clipped by 6 bases and J by 7 bases; unmatched bases: 8. Germline assignment: CDR1 SGHTA and CDR2 FQGNSA. Study conclusions and caveats: It was only after the peak T cell response that any repertoires were sampled.

Only in-frame clones appear in the TCRdb table, and some are missing; sequencing was by immunoSEQ multiplex PCR. Among about 140,000 clones listed, over 85% were seen once. Concerning this clone itself: The antigen remains unidentified.

This TCR was recovered from an adult in good health. The chain has TRBV7-2 and TRBJ2-2; TRBD1 matches at 7 bases. Sequences were derived from peripheral blood, sampled on day 0 of AZD1222 vaccination. This CDR3 is CASSSTTGHGELFF. The CDR3 DNA follows: TGTGCCAGCAGTTCTACGACAGGGCACGGGGAGCTGTTTTTT. Using reference TRBV7-2 and TRBJ2-2 for the parts outside the CDR3, the full variable domain is GAGVSQSPSNKVTEKGKDVELRCDPISGHTALYWYRQSLGQGLEFLIYFQGNSAPDKSGLPSDRFSAERTGGSVSTLTIQRTQQEDSAVYLCASSSTTGHGELFFGEGSRLTVL.